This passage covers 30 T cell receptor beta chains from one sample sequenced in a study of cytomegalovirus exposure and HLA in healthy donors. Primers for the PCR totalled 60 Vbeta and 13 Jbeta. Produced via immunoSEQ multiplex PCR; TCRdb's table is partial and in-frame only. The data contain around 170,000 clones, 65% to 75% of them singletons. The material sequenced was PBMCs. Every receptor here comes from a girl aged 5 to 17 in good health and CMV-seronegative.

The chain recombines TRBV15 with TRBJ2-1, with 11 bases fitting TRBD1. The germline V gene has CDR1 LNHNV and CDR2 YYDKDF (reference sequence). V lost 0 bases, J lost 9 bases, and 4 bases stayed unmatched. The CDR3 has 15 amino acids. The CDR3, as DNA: TGTGCCACCAGCAGAGATCGGGGACAGGGGGTTGAGCAGTTCTTC. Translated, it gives CATSRDRGQGVEQFF.

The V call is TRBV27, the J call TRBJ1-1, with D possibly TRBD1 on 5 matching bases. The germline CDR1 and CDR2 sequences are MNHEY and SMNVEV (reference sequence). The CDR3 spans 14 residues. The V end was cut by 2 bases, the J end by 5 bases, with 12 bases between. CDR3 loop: CASSLGPGGTEAFF. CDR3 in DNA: TGTGCCAGCAGTTTAGGGCCCGGGGGAACTGAAGCTTTCTTT.

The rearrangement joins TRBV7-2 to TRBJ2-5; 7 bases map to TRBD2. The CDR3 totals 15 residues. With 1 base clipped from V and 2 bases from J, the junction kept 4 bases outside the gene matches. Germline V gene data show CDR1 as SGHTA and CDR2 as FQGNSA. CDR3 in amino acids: CASSLGSGVQETQYF. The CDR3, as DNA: TGTGCCAGCAGCTTAGGGAGCGGGGTTCAAGAGACCCAGTACTTC.

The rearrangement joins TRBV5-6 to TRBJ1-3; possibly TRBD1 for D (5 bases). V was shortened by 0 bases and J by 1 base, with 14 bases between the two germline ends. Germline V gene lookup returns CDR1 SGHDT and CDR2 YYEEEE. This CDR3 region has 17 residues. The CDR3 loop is CASSLGTYDFSGNTIYF. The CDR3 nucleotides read TGTGCCAGCAGCTTGGGGACATACGACTTTTCTGGAAACACCATATATTTT.

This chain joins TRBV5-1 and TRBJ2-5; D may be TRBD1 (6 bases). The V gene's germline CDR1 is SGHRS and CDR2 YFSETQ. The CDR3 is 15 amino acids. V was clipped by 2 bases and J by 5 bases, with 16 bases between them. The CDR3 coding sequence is TGCGCCAGCAGCTTTAGTGGGGGCGGTGACGAGACCCAGTACTTC. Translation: CASSFSGGGDETQYF. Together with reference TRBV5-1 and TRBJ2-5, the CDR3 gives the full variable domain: KAGVTQTPRYLIKTRGQQVTLSCSPISGHRSVSWYQQTPGQGLQFLFEYFSETQRNKGNFPGRFSGRQFSNSRSEMNVSTLELGDSALYLCASSFSGGGDETQYFGPGTRLLVL.

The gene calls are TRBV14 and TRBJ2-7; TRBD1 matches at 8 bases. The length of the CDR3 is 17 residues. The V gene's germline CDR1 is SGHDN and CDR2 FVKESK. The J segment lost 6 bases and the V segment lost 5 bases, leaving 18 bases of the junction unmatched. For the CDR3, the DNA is TGTGCCAGCAGCGCCGACAGGGGAGGAGTGGGGTCGGGCGAGCAGTACTTC. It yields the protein CASSADRGGVGSGEQYF.

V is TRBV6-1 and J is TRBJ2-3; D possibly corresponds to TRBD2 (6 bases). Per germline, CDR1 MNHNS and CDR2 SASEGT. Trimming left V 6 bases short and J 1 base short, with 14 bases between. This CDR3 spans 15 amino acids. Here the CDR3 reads CASSYRDLRTDTQYF. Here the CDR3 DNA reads TGTGCCAGCAGCTACCGGGACTTACGCACAGATACGCAGTATTTT.

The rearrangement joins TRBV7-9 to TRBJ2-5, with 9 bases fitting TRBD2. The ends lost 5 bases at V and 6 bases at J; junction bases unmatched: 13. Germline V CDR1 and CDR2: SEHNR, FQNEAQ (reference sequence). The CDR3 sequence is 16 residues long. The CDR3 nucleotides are TGTGCCAGCAGCCACGTTGGCGGGGGGGGCCGGAAGACCCAGTACTTC. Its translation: CASSHVGGGGRKTQYF.

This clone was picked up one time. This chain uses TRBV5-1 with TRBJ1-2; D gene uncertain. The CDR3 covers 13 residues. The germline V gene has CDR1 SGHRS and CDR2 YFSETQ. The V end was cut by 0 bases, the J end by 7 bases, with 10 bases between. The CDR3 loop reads CASSLAGSGGYTF. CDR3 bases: TGCGCCAGCAGCTTGGCCGGGTCGGGTGGCTACACCTTC.

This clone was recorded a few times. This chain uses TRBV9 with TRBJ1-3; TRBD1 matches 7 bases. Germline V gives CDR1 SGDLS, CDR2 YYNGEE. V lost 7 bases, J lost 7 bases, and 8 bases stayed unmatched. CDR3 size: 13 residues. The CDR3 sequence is CASRGTVANTIYF. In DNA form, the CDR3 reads TGTGCCAGCCGAGGGACAGTGGCCAACACCATATATTTT.

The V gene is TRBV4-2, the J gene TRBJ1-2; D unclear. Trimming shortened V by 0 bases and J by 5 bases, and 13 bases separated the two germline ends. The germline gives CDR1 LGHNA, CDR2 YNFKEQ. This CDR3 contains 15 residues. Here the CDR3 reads CASSQDLTLGYGYTF. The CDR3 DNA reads TGTGCCAGCAGCCAAGACCTAACTCTCGGGTATGGCTACACCTTC.

The CDR3 here is CASSLYFSGALMNTEAFF. The CDR3 DNA follows: TGCGCCAGCAGCTTGTATTTTTCAGGGGCCTTAATGAACACTGAAGCTTTCTTT. The V and J genes are TRBV5-1 and TRBJ1-1; a possible D gene is TRBD1 (6 bases). Germline CDR1 is SGHRS and CDR2 is YFSETQ. V lost 1 base, J lost 0 bases, and 19 bases lay in between. The length of the CDR3 is 18 residues.

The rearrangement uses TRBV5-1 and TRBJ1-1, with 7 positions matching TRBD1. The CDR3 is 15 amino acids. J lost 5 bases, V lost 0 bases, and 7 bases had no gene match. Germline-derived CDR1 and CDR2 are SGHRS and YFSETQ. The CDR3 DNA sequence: TGCGCCAGCAGCTTGGCATCACAGGGGTTAACTGAAGCTTTCTTT. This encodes CASSLASQGLTEAFF.

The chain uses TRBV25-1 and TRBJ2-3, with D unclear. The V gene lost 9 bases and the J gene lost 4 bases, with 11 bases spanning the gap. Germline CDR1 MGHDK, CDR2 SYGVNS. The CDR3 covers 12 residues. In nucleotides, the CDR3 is TGTGCCAGTGCGCAGGCTTCAGATACGCAGTATTTT. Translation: CASAQASDTQYF.

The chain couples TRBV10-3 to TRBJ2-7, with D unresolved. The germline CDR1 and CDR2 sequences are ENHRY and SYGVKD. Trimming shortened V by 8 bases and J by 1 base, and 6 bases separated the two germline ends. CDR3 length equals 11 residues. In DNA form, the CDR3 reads TGTGCCATCCAAGAGTCCTACGAGCAGTACTTC. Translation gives CAIQESYEQYF.

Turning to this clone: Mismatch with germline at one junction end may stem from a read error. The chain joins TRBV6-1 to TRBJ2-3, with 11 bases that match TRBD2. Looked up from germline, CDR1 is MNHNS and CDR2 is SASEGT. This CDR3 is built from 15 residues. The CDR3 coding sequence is TGTGCCAGCACCAGACTAGCGGGGTCCACAGATGCGCAGTATTTT. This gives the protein CASTRLAGSTDAQYF.

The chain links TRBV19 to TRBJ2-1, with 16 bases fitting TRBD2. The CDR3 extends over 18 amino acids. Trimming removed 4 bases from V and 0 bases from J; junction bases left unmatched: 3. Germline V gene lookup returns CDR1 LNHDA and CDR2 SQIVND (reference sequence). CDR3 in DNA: TGTGCCAGTAGTAAGGGACTAGCGGGGGGGAGCTCCTACAATGAGCAGTTCTTC. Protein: CASSKGLAGGSSYNEQFF.

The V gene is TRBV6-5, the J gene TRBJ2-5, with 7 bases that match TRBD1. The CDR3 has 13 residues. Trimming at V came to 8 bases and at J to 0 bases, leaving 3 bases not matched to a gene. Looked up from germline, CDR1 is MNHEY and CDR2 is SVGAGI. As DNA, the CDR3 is TGTGCCAGCCAACAGGGGAACCAAGAGACCCAGTACTTC. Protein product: CASQQGNQETQYF.

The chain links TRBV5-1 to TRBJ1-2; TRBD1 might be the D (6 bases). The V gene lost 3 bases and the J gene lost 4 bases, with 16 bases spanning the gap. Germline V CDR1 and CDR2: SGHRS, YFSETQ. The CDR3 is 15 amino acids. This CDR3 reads CASSSDSYDLYGYTF. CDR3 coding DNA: TGCGCCAGCAGCTCGGACAGCTACGACCTCTATGGCTACACCTTC.

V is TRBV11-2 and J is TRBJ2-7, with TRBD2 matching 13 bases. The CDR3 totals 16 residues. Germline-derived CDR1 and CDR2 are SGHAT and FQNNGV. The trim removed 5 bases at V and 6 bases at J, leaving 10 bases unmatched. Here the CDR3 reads CASSPILRTSGGEQYF. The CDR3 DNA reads TGTGCCAGCAGCCCGATACTTCGGACTAGCGGGGGCGAGCAGTACTTC.

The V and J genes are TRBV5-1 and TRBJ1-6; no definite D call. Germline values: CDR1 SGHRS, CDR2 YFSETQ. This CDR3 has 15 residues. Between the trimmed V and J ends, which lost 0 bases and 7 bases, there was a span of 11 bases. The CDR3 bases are TGCGCCAGCAGCTTGGATGGGCAGAGAAATTCACCCCTCCACTTT. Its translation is CASSLDGQRNSPLHF.

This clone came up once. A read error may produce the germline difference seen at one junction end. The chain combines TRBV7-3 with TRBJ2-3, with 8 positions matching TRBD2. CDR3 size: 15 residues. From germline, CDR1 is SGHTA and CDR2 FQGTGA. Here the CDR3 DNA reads TGTGTCAGCAGCCTCTCGGGGGGGCTTGCAGATACGCAGTATTTT. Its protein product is CVSSLSGGLADTQYF.

CDR3 region: CASTEWGVRGTYEQYF. The CDR3 nucleotides read TGTGCCAGCACCGAGTGGGGCGTGCGAGGAACCTACGAGCAGTACTTC. This chain connects TRBV5-4 to TRBJ2-7; D possibly corresponds to TRBD1 (5 bases). This CDR3 spans 16 amino acids. V was trimmed by 6 bases and J by 2 bases, leaving 21 bases between them. Germline V gene data show CDR1 as SGHNT and CDR2 as YYREEE (reference sequence).

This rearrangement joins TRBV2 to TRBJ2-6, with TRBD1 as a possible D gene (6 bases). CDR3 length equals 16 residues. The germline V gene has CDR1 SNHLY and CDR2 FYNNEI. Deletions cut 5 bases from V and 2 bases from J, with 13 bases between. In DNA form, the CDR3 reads TGTGCCAGCAGTCGAGGGGGTATTACTGGGGCCAACGTCCTGACTTTC. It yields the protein CASSRGGITGANVLTF.

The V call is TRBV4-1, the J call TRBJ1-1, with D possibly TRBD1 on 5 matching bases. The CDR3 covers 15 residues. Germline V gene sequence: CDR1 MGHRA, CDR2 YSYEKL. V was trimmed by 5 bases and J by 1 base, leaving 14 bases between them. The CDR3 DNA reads TGCGCCAGCAGCTACGGTCGGGGGAAGAACACTGAAGCTTTCTTT. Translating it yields CASSYGRGKNTEAFF.

CDR3 residues: CASSQQGSYEQYF. The CDR3 DNA reads TGTGCCAGCAGTCAACAGGGGTCCTACGAGCAGTACTTC. The chain recombines TRBV28 with TRBJ2-7; 7 bases are shared with TRBD1. From germline, CDR1 is MDHEN and CDR2 SYDVKM. Trimming cost V 5 bases and J 1 base; bases outside gene matches: 2. The CDR3 has 13 residues.

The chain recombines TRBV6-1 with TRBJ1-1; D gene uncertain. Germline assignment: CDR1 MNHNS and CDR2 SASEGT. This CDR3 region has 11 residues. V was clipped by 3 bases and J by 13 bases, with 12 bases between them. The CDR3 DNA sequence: TGTGCCAGCAGTGAGGGGAGAGTGGGTTTCTTT. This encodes CASSEGRVGFF.

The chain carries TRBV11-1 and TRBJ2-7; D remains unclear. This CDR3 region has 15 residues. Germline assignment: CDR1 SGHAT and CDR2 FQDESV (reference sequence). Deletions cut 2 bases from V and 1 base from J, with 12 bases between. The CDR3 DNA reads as TGTGCCAGCAGCTTATTGCGGCGCGAGTCCTACGAGCAGTACTTC. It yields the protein CASSLLRRESYEQYF.

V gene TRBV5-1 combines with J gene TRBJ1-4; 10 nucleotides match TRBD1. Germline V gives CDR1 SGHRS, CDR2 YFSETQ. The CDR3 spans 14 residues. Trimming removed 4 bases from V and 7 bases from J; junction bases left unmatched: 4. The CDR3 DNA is TGCGCCAGCAGCCCCGGGACAGGGGCTGAAAAACTGTTTTTT. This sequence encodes CASSPGTGAEKLFF.

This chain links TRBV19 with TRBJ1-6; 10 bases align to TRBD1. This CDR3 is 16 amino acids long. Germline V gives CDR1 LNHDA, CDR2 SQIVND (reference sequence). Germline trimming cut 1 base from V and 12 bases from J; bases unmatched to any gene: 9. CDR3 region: CASSIGPRGQGKPLHF. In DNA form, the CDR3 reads TGTGCCAGTAGTATAGGGCCAAGGGGACAGGGGAAACCCCTCCACTTT.